This T cell receptor (beta chain) comes out of a study of control samples from healthy donors and cancer patients (dated by TCRdb to 2018 to 2021). Preparation of the library involved the immunoSEQ multiplex PCR assay. This is the immuneACCESS table as TCRdb keeps it, with only in-frame sequences that have V and J called. A part of the clones is gone; compared with another copy, unresolved V genes explain less than half, and the rest is unexplained. The sample table shows just under 80,000 clones, and approximately 90% are seen once. In total, the top ten clones hold 1.9% of the sample. A word on this clone: Its antigen remains unidentified. Base quality data are lacking; no much larger clone is found one base away.

The CDR1 and CDR2 encoded by the germline V gene are MNHNS and SASEGT. The trim is 3 bases for V and 4 bases for J, with a gap of 15 bases between the germline ends. The CDR3 covers 15 residues, taking in both the cysteine and the phenylalanine. Of all the DNA, just the CDR3 is kept, 45 bases in frame from base 1. The receptor was isolated from a woman in her fifties or sixties with head and neck cancer. The source material was PBMCs. The rearranged chain carries TRBV6-1 and TRBJ2-5, with the D assignment possibly TRBD1 or TRBD2, given 5 matching bases for each. At the DNA level, the sequence is TGTGCCAGCAGTGACCTCGCCGGGGCCCCAGAGACCCAGTACTTC. Its product reads: CASSDLAGAPETQYF.